This T cell receptor beta chain emerged from a study of cytomegalovirus exposure and HLA in healthy donors. Study details: From HLA-typed donors, an early data release held some 91 million unique TCRs.

Overall study findings and caveats: A later analysis linked 15,000 to 20,000 TCR beta sequences to HLA alleles at 0.05 false discovery rate. Later analysis demonstrated an association between a missense DCLRE1C variant and TCR beta V- and J-gene trimming.

PCR employed 60 Vbeta and 13 Jbeta primers. TCRdb's table, derived via immunoSEQ multiplex PCR, lists solely in-frame clones and lacks some. The sample includes around 150,000 clones, around 83% of them seen just once. Note on this clone: The antigen is undetermined.

CDR3 length: 14 amino acids. Germline CDR1 reads SNHLY; CDR2 reads FYNNEI. Trimming took 6 bases from V and 7 from J; bases not matched to a gene: 8. The clonotype originates from a man aged 50 to 60 in good health and CMV-seropositive. The chain has TRBV2 and TRBJ1-5, with TRBD1 matching 8 bases. Sequencing was performed on PBMCs. The CDR3 here is CASSTDRVGQPQHF. The CDR3 DNA reads as TGTGCCAGCAGCACGGACAGGGTAGGGCAGCCCCAGCATTTT.